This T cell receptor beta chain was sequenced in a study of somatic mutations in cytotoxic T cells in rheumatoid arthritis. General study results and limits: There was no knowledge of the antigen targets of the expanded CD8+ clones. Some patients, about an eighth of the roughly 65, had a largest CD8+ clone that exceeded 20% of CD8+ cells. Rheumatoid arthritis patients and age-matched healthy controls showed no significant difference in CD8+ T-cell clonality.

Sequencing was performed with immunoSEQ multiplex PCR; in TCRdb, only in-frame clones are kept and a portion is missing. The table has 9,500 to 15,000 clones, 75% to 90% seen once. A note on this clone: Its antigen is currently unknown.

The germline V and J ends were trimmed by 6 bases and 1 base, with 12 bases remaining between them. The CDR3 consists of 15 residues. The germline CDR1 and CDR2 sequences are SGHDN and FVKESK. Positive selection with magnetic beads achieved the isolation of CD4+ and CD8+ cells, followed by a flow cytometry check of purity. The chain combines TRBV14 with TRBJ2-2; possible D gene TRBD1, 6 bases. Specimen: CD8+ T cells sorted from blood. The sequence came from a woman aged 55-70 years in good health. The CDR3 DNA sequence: TGTGCCAGCAGGCCAGGGGCCCAGAACACCGGGGAGCTGTTTTTT. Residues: CASRPGAQNTGELFF.